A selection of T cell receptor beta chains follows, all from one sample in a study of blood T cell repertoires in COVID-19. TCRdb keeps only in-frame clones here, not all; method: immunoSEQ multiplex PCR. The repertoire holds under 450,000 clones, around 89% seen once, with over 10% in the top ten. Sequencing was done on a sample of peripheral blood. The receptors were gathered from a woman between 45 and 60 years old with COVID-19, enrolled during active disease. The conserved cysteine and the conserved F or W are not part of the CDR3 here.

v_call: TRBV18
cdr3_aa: ASSPEAGGPYEQY

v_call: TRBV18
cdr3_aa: ASSQTTGVGSEAF

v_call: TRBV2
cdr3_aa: ASSEGVSQPQH

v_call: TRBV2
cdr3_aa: ASSYGTGDTIY

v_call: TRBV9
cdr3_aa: ASSVDRGGNTIY

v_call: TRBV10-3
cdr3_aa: AIRDSEAQPQH

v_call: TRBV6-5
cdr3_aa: ASQISNQPQH

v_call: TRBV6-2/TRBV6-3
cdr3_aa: ASSSWTGASPLH

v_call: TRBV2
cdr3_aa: ASTRQGSEGGYT

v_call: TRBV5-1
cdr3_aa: ASSPDGRGGNSPLH

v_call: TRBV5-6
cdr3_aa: ASSLVMSSSYEQY

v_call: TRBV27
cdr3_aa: ASSLKGQGNNSPLH

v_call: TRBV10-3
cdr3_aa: AISESTGVNYGYT

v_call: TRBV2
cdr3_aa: ASSEARVGQPQH

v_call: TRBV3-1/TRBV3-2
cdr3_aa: ASRQGTRTEAF

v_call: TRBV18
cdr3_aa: ASSPSSSVNTEAF

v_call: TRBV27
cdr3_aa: ASSLSAAAFPYEQY

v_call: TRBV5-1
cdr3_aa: ASSLGGRDGYT

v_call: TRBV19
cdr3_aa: ASSSGTIY

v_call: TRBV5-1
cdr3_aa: ASSLTGHQETQY

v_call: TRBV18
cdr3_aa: ASSPSGTVAYNEQF

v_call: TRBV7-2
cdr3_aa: ASSLDGGLTDTQY

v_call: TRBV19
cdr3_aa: ASSALAGKGGELF

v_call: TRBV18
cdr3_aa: ASSLGTPSTDTQY

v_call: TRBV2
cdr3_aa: ASRESEGYEQY

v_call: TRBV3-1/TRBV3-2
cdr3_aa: ASSQPGTGLSPYEQY

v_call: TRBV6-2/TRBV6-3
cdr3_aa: ASSLLRDRGLGAF

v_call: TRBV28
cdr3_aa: ASSPTGGPGELF

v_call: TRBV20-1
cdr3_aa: SASDAGGTKNIQY

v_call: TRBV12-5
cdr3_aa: ASGLELQGRQPQH

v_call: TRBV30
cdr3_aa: AWSGTGLPLGYT

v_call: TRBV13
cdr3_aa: ASSFSTNNEQF

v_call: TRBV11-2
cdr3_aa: ATKQGNTDTQY

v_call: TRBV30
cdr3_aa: AWSRGGYGYT

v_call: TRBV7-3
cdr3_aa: ASSLVASGANVLT

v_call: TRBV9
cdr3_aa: ASSALSGYT

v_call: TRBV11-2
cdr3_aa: ASSLVLSNTEAF

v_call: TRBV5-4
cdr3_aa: ASSPRTGPPNYGYT

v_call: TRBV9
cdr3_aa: ASSVSGFDVYGYT

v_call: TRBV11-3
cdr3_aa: ASSERPRSEKLF

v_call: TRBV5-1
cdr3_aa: ASGLRTGGGYGYT

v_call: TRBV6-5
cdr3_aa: ASTAWGTSGTEAF

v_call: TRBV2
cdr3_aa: ASSEDARETQY